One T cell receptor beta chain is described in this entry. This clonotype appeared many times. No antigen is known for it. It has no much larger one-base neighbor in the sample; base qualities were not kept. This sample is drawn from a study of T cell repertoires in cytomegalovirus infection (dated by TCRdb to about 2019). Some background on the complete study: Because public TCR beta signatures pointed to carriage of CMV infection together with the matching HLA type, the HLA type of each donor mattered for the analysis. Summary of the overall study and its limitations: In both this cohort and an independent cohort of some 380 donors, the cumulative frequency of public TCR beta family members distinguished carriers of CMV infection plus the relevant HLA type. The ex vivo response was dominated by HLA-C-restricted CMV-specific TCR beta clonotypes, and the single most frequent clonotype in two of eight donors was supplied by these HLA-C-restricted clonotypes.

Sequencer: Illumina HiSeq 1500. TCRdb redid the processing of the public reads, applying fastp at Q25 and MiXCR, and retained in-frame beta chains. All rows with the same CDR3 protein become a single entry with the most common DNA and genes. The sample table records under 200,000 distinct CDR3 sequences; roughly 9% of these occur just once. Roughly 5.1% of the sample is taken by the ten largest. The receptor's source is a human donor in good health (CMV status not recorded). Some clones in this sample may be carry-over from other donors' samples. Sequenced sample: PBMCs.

The nucleotide sequence reads as follows: TGTGCCAGCAGCCCCGGCCGGCAAGGGAAGTTCTTC. It specifies CASSPGRQGKFF. The chain couples TRBV7-9 to TRBJ2-1; no confident D gene assignment can be made. V is clipped by 5 bases and J by 14 bases, and the sequence between their germline boundaries is 16 bases long. Based on the germline V gene (reference sequence), the CDR1 and CDR2 sequences are SEHNR and FQNEAQ. Counted from cysteine to phenylalanine, this CDR3 has 12 amino acids. Just the 36-base CDR3 DNA is kept, in frame starting at base 1.